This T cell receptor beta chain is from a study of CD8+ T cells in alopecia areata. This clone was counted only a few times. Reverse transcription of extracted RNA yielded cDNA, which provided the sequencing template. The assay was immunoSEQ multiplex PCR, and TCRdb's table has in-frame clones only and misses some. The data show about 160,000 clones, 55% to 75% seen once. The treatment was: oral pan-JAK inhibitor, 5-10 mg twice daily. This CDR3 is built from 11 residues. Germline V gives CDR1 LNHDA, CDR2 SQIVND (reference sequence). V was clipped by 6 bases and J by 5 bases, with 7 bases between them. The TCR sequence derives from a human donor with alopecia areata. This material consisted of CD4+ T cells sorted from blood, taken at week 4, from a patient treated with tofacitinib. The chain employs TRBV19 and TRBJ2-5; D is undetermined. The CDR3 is CASRDGETQYF. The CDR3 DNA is TGTGCCAGTAGGGACGGTGAGACCCAGTACTTC.